The rows below give T cell receptor beta chains drawn from one sample of a study of T cell responses to AZD1222 COVID-19 vaccine. The table came from immunoSEQ multiplex PCR; TCRdb's copy has only in-frame clones and leaves some out. This sample has approximately 120,000 clones, with roughly nine tenths found just once. This material consisted of peripheral blood, taken on day 0 of AZD1222 vaccination. Every receptor here comes from an adult in good health. CDR3s include the opening cysteine and the closing phenylalanine or tryptophan. A D gene is named only where the DNA matches it firmly. The size of a clone is reported for some rows only, either as once, few or many, or as a class for expanded clones.

CDR3aa	CDR3nt	d_gene	v_gene	j_gene	abundance
CASSPRKAASEQYF	TGTGCCAGCAGCCCGCGGAAGGCCGCATCCGAGCAGTACTTC	NA	TRBV4-2	TRBJ2-7	NA
CASSLAPGLASYNEQFF	TGCGCCAGCAGCTTGGCCCCAGGACTAGCCTCCTACAATGAGCAGTTCTTC	TRBD2	TRBV5-1	TRBJ2-1	NA
CASVGRANTGELFF	TGTGCCAGCGTTGGAAGAGCGAACACCGGGGAGCTGTTTTTT	NA	TRBV11-2	TRBJ2-2	NA
CASSLGQGFYGYTF	TGTGCCAGCAGTTTAGGACAGGGCTTCTATGGCTACACCTTC	TRBD1	TRBV27	TRBJ1-2	NA
CASSLAGADGYTF	TGTGCCAGCAGCTTGGCAGGGGCTGATGGCTACACCTTC	NA	TRBV5-6	TRBJ1-2	NA
CASRSGASTDTQYF	TGTGCCAGCAGGTCCGGGGCTAGCACAGATACGCAGTATTTT	NA	TRBV7-2	TRBJ2-3	NA
CASSESADSAYEQYF	TGTGCCAGCAGTGAATCGGCTGACAGTGCCTACGAGCAGTACTTC	NA	TRBV6-1	TRBJ2-7	NA
CASSQGQSRSGDYGYTF	TGCGCCAGCAGCCAAGGACAGTCCCGATCCGGGGACTATGGCTACACCTTC	NA	TRBV4-1	TRBJ1-2	NA
CASSAGSKNIQYF	TGTGCCAGCAGCGCGGGATCCAAAAACATTCAGTACTTC	NA	TRBV11-1	TRBJ2-4	NA
CASSPGTVEAFF	TGTGCCAGCAGTCCCGGGACAGTTGAAGCTTTCTTT	TRBD1	TRBV12-3/TRBV12-4	TRBJ1-1	once
CASSGPDRRETQYF	TGTGCCAGCAGTGGACCGGACCGGCGAGAGACCCAGTACTTC	NA	TRBV28	TRBJ2-5	NA
CASSPSTGTSGTDTQYF	TGTGCCAGCAGTCCCAGCACCGGGACTAGCGGTACAGATACGCAGTATTTT	TRBD2	TRBV27	TRBJ2-3	NA
CASSSNGGDTEAFF	TGTGCCAGCAGCTCGAACGGGGGGGACACTGAAGCTTTCTTT	NA	TRBV7-2	TRBJ1-1	once
CASSLSAGNSPLHF	TGCGCCAGCAGCTTGTCTGCAGGGAATTCACCCCTCCACTTT	NA	TRBV5-1	TRBJ1-6	NA
CATSTGNVNQPQHF	TGTGCCACCTCGACAGGGAATGTCAATCAGCCCCAGCATTTT	TRBD1	TRBV10-3	TRBJ1-5	once
CASSPASGAYEQYF	TGTGCCAGCTCACCCGCTAGCGGGGCTTACGAGCAGTACTTC	TRBD2	TRBV18	TRBJ2-7	NA
CAISAVSYEQYF	TGTGCCATCAGTGCGGTCAGCTACGAGCAGTACTTC	NA	TRBV10-3	TRBJ2-7	NA
CAISETGNHGYTF	TGTGCCATCAGTGAAACAGGAAACCATGGCTACACCTTC	NA	TRBV10-3	TRBJ1-2	NA
CATSDRMNTEAFF	TGTGCCACCTCGGACAGAATGAACACTGAAGCTTTCTTT	NA	TRBV19	TRBJ1-1	NA
CASSLWQGGTEAFF	TGCGCCAGCAGCTTGTGGCAGGGAGGAACCGAAGCTTTCTTT	NA	TRBV5-1	TRBJ1-1	NA
CASSLAIPRDEQFF	TGCGCCAGCAGCTTGGCGATTCCGAGGGATGAGCAGTTCTTC	NA	TRBV5-1	TRBJ2-1	NA
CASSLGSTDTQYF	TGTGCCAGCAGCTTAGGCAGCACAGATACGCAGTATTTT	NA	TRBV7-9	TRBJ2-3	NA
CASSFADSDSYEQYF	TGTGCCAGCAGCTTTGCGGACTCCGACTCCTACGAGCAGTACTTC	NA	TRBV11-2	TRBJ2-7	NA
CASSQGLTDTQYF	TGTGCCAGCAGCCAAGGATTGACAGATACGCAGTATTTT	NA	TRBV3-1/TRBV3-2	TRBJ2-3	NA
CASSLDQGGSQTPNEQFF	TGTGCCAGCAGCTTAGATCAGGGCGGGAGCCAGACCCCCAATGAGCAGTTCTTC	TRBD2	TRBV11-3	TRBJ2-1	few
CASSLDQGGTSGYNEQFF	TGTGCCAGCAGCTTAGATCAGGGTGGGACTAGCGGTTACAATGAGCAGTTCTTC	TRBD2	TRBV11-3	TRBJ2-1	NA
CASSRREGNEQFF	TGTGCCAGCAGCAGAAGGGAGGGAAATGAGCAGTTCTTC	TRBD2	TRBV14	TRBJ2-1	NA
CASSLEGAEAFF	TGTGCCAGCAGCTTGGAAGGCGCTGAAGCTTTCTTT	NA	TRBV11-2	TRBJ1-1	NA
CASRPDRRTHYGYTF	TGTGCCAGCAGGCCGGACAGGCGAACTCACTATGGCTACACCTTC	TRBD1	TRBV27	TRBJ1-2	NA
CASSYSGSPEDGYTF	TGTGCCAGCAGTTACTCGGGCAGCCCCGAAGATGGCTACACCTTC	NA	TRBV6-2/TRBV6-3	TRBJ1-2	NA
CASSLGQGGEKLFF	TGTGCCAGCAGCCTTGGACAGGGTGGAGAAAAACTGTTTTTT	TRBD1	TRBV7-9	TRBJ1-4	NA
CASSEAPPGKQFF	TGTGCCAGCAGTGAAGCGCCCCCGGGTAAGCAGTTCTTC	NA	TRBV6-1	TRBJ2-1	NA
CASSEWEGVRYGYTF	TGTGCCAGCAGTGAATGGGAGGGGGTTAGATATGGCTACACCTTC	NA	TRBV25-1	TRBJ1-2	NA
CASSFAGTGYGYTF	TGTGCCAGCAGTTTTGCCGGGACGGGCTATGGCTACACCTTC	NA	TRBV27	TRBJ1-2	once
CASSRAGTGLYGYTF	TGTGCCAGCAGTCGCGCCGGGACAGGGTTATATGGCTACACCTTC	TRBD1	TRBV6-5	TRBJ1-2	NA
CASRGQGQETQYF	TGTGCCAGCAGGGGACAGGGTCAAGAGACCCAGTACTTC	TRBD1	TRBV19	TRBJ2-5	NA
CASSPRASYEQYF	TGTGCCAGCTCACCCCGGGCTTCCTACGAGCAGTACTTC	NA	TRBV18	TRBJ2-7	few
CASSPEGGATEAFF	TGTGCCAGCAGTCCGGAGGGGGGGGCCACTGAAGCTTTCTTT	NA	TRBV6-5	TRBJ1-1	NA
CASSQIGQNSPLHF	TGTGCCAGCAGCCAGATCGGACAGAATTCACCCCTCCACTTT	NA	TRBV7-9	TRBJ1-6	once
CASNGEPNTEAFF	TGCGCCAGCAATGGAGAGCCGAACACTGAAGCTTTCTTT	NA	TRBV10-2	TRBJ1-1	NA
CASSQAGTGGPYEQYF	TGCGCCAGCAGTCAGGCGGGGACAGGGGGTCCCTACGAGCAGTACTTC	TRBD1	TRBV23-1	TRBJ2-7	NA
CASKPTGDTEAFF	TGCGCCAGCAAACCGACAGGGGACACTGAAGCTTTCTTT	TRBD1	TRBV10-1	TRBJ1-1	NA
CATARDYYNEQFF	TGTGCCACGGCGAGGGACTACTACAATGAGCAGTTCTTC	TRBD2	TRBV2	TRBJ2-1	NA
CASSQDNNYGYTF	TGTGCCAGCAGTCAAGACAACAACTATGGCTACACCTTC	NA	TRBV6-6	TRBJ1-2	NA
CASSPRQGGYNSPLHF	TGTGCCAGCAGTCCACGACAGGGCGGCTATAATTCACCCCTCCACTTT	TRBD1	TRBV27	TRBJ1-6	few
CSVEGGQGVDEQYF	TGCAGCGTTGAAGGGGGACAGGGGGTCGACGAGCAGTACTTC	TRBD1	TRBV29-1	TRBJ2-7	NA
CASSLVWGGGETQYF	TGTGCCAGCAGCTTGGTGTGGGGGGGCGGAGAGACCCAGTACTTC	NA	TRBV7-2	TRBJ2-5	NA
CASSLAGGLGEAFF	TGCGCCAGCAGTTTGGCAGGGGGTCTGGGTGAAGCTTTCTTT	TRBD1	TRBV5-1	TRBJ1-1	NA
CASSQGYWVNQPQHF	TGTGCCAGCAGCCAAGGTTACTGGGTAAATCAGCCCCAGCATTTT	NA	TRBV3-1/TRBV3-2	TRBJ1-5	NA